These 13 T cell receptor beta chains were sequenced from one sample in a study of T-cell memory formation after mild COVID-19. TCRdb reanalysed the 5' RACE reads using MiXCR and keeps one entry per CDR3 protein. The sample yields 550,000 to 600,000 distinct CDR3 sequences, 17% seen once. Input material: PBMCs or a T cell subset sorted from them (not recorded which). Receptors originate from an adult woman who had mild COVID-19 (a few samples of this study predate the infection). Cell type and time point are not known.

This clonotype was counted between two and nine times. The rearrangement uses TRBV14 and TRBJ2-1; 9 nucleotides align to TRBD2. From germline, CDR1 is SGHDN and CDR2 FVKESK. The V gene end was trimmed by 1 base and the J gene end by 0 bases; junction bases not matched to a gene: 7. The CDR3 sequence is 18 residues long. Here the CDR3 reads CASSQGGGALSSYNEQFF. CDR3 sequence (DNA): TGTGCCAGCAGCCAAGGCGGGGGGGCTTTGAGCTCCTACAATGAGCAGTTCTTC.

The chain links TRBV3-1 to TRBJ2-3, with D uncertain. This CDR3 is built from 16 residues. Germline CDR1 reads LGHDT; CDR2 reads YNNKEL (reference sequence). V was clipped by 1 base and J by 2 bases, with 13 bases between them. The CDR3, as DNA: TGTGCCAGCAGCCAAGGGAGTACTGGAACCACAGATACGCAGTATTTT. This encodes CASSQGSTGTTDTQYF.

This clonotype was counted between two and nine times. This chain links TRBV7-2 with TRBJ2-5, with a tentative D call TRBD2 (7 bases). This CDR3 has 14 amino acids. Germline CDR1 reads SGHTA; CDR2 reads FQGNSA. V lost 5 bases and J 5 bases, leaving 15 bases between the germline ends. CDR3 DNA: TGTGCCAGCAGCCCCCAGGGGCGGGGGGAGACCCAGTACTTC. Encoded protein: CASSPQGRGETQYF.

This chain connects TRBV18 to TRBJ1-1; perhaps TRBD1 as D (6 bases). V was clipped by 2 bases and J by 5 bases, with 9 bases between them. CDR3 length: 13 residues. Germline CDR1 is KGHSH and CDR2 is LQKENI. The CDR3 spells CASSPAGETEAFF. CDR3 nucleotides: TGTGCCAGCTCACCAGCAGGGGAGACTGAAGCTTTCTTT.

The table lists this clonotype with a few counts. The chain couples TRBV5-1 to TRBJ2-3; D is ambiguous. V gave up 4 bases and J gave up 3 bases, with 3 bases separating them. From germline, CDR1 is SGHRS and CDR2 YFSETQ. This CDR3 region has 11 residues. This chain's CDR3 is CASSKTDTQYF. CDR3 DNA sequence: TGCGCCAGCAGCAAGACAGATACGCAGTATTTT.

This chain connects TRBV5-1 to TRBJ1-1; D gene ambiguous. There are 14 residues in the CDR3. Trimming took 2 bases from V and 5 from J, leaving 13 bases between them. In germline, CDR1 is SGHRS, CDR2 YFSETQ. CDR3 region: CASSLTIAGTEAFF. CDR3 bases: TGCGCCAGCAGCTTAACAATTGCCGGGACTGAAGCTTTCTTT.

The chain links TRBV7-2 to TRBJ1-1; no definite D call. Trimming stripped 5 bases from V and 5 bases from J, with 12 bases between. CDR1 and CDR2 (germline): SGHTA, FQGNSA. The CDR3 runs to 13 residues. The CDR3 region is CASSRARGTEAFF. CDR3 nucleotide sequence: TGTGCCAGCAGCCGGGCGAGAGGGACTGAAGCTTTCTTT.

This clonotype was found a few times. The chain joins TRBV11-3 to TRBJ2-1, with a tentative D call TRBD1 (5 bases). This CDR3 contains 15 residues. CDR1 and CDR2 from the germline V gene are SGHNT and YENEEA. V lost 7 bases and J 0 bases, leaving 13 bases between the germline ends. This chain's CDR3 is CASKMRQSSYNEQFF. As DNA, the CDR3 is TGTGCCAGCAAGATGCGACAGAGCTCCTACAATGAGCAGTTCTTC.

The V call is TRBV24-1, the J call TRBJ2-7, with D perhaps TRBD1 (6 bases). The CDR3 runs 16 residues. Trimming stripped 4 bases from V and 3 bases from J, with 18 bases between. CDR1 is KGHDR and CDR2 is SFDVKD in the germline V gene. CDR3 amino acids: CATSDSTGPEGYEQYF. CDR3 DNA: TGTGCCACCAGTGACTCTACAGGGCCAGAGGGCTACGAGCAGTACTTC.

There are a few counts of this clonotype. The V call is TRBV4-3, the J call TRBJ1-6; the D is unclear. V gave up 0 bases and J gave up 6 bases, with 3 bases separating them. Germline V gene lookup returns CDR1 LGHNA and CDR2 YSLEER. The CDR3 covers 13 residues. As DNA, the CDR3 is TGCGCCAGCAGCCAAGATCTTAATTCACCCCTCCACTTT. It yields the protein CASSQDLNSPLHF.

This clonotype was observed a few times. The chain links TRBV7-9 to TRBJ1-1, with TRBD1 matching over 8 bases. The CDR3 contains 15 residues. V trimming: 5 bases; J trimming: 4 bases; junction bases outside the gene matches: 9. The germline V gene encodes CDR1 SEHNR and CDR2 FQNEAQ (reference sequence). CDR3 nucleotide sequence: TGTGCCAGCAGCCTCGCAGGGGGCGCCGGCACTGAAGCTTTCTTT. Amino acid sequence: CASSLAGGAGTEAFF.

In its sample, this clonotype was seen a few times. This sequence joins TRBV4-3 and TRBJ1-1; D not certain. Trimming pared 1 base from V and 3 bases from J, leaving 9 bases between. This CDR3 spans 14 amino acids. Germline V gives CDR1 LGHNA, CDR2 YSLEER. The CDR3 DNA follows: TGCGCCAGCAGCCAAGTCCGGGAGGACACTGAAGCTTTCTTT. The encoded protein is CASSQVREDTEAFF.

This clonotype was observed a few times. This rearrangement joins TRBV13 to TRBJ2-1; 12 nucleotides align to TRBD1. Germline CDR1 and CDR2: PRHDT and FYEKMQ (reference sequence). With 4 bases clipped from V and 7 bases from J, the junction kept 5 bases outside the gene matches. The length of the CDR3 is 15 residues. Written as DNA, the CDR3 is TGTGCCAGCAGCTCGCGGGACAGGGGGCTTAATGAGCAGTTCTTC. As protein: CASSSRDRGLNEQFF. Filled out from reference TRBV13 and TRBJ2-1, the complete variable domain reads AAGVIQSPRHLIKEKRETATLKCYPIPRHDTVYWYQQGPGQDPQFLISFYEKMQSDKGSIPDRFSAQQFSDYHSELNMSSLELGDSALYFCASSSRDRGLNEQFFGPGTRLTVL.